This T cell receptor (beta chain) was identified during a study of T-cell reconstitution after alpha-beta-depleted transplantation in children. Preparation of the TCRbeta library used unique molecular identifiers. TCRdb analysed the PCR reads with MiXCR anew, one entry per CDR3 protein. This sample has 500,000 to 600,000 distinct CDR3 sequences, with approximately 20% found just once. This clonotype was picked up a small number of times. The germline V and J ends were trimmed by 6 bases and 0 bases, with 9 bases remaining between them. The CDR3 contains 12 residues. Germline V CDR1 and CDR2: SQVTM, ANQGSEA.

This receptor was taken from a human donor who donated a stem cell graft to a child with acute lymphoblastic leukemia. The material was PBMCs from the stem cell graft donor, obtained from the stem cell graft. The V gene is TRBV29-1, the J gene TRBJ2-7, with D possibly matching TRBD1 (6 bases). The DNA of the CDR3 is TGCAGCGTCCAACAGGGCTCCTACGAGCAGTACTTC. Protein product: CSVQQGSYEQYF.